Sequencing of this T cell receptor beta chain was carried out in a study of T cell repertoires in cytomegalovirus infection (dated by TCRdb to 2018 to 2020). Looking at the study overall: Alongside well-studied HLA-B-restricted epitopes, the peptide stimulations were aimed at recently identified HLA-C-restricted CMV epitopes, whose presentation resists viral immunomodulation. Donor HLA type was relevant to the analysis, as public TCR beta signatures indicated carriage of CMV infection together with the matching HLA type.

In light of the paper, this sample's treatment or condition label describes: in vitro stimulation with specific CMV peptide epitopes to enrich CMV-specific T cells. Notes on this clonotype: No cognate antigen has been identified for it. Per-nucleotide qualities are absent, and no much larger clonotype sits a single base away.

Sequencing relied on an Illumina HiSeq 1500. TCRdb reworked the public reads: Q25 trimming with fastp, MiXCR clone assembly, productive beta chains retained. Here each entry gathers all rows of one CDR3 protein and keeps the most common genes and DNA. This sample lists around 750,000 distinct CDR3 sequences; less than 35% were detected once. Clones ranked in the top ten supply 12% of the sample. Study-wide findings and limitations: Cumulative frequency of public TCR beta family members discriminated carriers of CMV infection plus the relevant HLA type in this cohort and an independent approximately 340-donor cohort. The ex vivo response was dominated by HLA-C-restricted CMV-specific TCR beta clonotypes, which also provided the single most frequent clonotype in two of eight donors.

Trimming takes 6 bases off V and 2 bases off J; junction bases not matched to a gene: 6. Including the terminal cysteine and phenylalanine, the CDR3 comprises 14 residues. The entry retains the CDR3 DNA only, 42 bases that are in frame from base 1. The germline V gene sets CDR1 to MNHEY and CDR2 to SVGAGI. The origin of this receptor is a human donor in good health (CMV status not recorded). Some clones in this sample may be carry-over from other donors' samples. This sequence uses TRBV6-5 and TRBJ1-2; 7 nucleotides in the junction match TRBD1. Sequences were derived from cultured CD8+ T cells from PBMCs, sampled from culture after CMV antigen stimulation. In nucleotide form, the sequence is TGTGCCAGCAGGAACAGGGGAATCAACTATGGCTACACCTTC. It translates to CASRNRGINYGYTF.